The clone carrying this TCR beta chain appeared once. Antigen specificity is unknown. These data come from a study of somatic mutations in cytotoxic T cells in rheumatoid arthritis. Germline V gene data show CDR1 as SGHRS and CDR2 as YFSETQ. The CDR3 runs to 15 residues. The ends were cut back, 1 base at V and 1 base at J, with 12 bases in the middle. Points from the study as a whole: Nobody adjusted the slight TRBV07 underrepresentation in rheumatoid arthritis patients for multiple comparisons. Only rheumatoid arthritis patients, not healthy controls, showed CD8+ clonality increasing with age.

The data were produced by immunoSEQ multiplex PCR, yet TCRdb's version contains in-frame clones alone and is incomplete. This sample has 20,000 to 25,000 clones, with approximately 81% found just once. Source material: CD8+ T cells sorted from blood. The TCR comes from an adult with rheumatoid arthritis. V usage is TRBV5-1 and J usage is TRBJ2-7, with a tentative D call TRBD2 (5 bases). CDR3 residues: CASSLLGRESYEQYF. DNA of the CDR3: TGCGCCAGCAGCTTGCTGGGTCGGGAATCCTACGAGCAGTACTTC.